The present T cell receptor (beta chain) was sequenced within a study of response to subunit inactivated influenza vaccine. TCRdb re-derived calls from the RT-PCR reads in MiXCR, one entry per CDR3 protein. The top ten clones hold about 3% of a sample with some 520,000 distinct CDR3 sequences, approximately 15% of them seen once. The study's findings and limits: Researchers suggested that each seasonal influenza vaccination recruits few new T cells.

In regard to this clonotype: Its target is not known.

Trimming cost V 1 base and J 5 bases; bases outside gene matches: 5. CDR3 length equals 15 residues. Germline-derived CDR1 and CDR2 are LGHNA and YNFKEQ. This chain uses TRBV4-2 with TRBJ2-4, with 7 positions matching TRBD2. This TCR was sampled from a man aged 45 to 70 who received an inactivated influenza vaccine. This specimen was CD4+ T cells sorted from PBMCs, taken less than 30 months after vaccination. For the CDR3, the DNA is TGTGCCAGCAGCCAAGTGGGCGGGGGAGAAAACATTCAGTACTTC. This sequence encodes CASSQVGGGENIQYF.